This TCR beta chain was captured by sequencing in a study of cytomegalovirus exposure and HLA in healthy donors. PCR was performed using 60 Vbeta and 13 Jbeta primers. Some clones are missing from TCRdb's copy, which holds only in-frame ones; the method was immunoSEQ multiplex PCR. The table lists 130,000 or so clones. This CDR3 spans 16 amino acids. Trimming removed 5 bases at V and 7 bases at J, with 21 bases between. Germline V CDR1 and CDR2: MDHEN, SYDVKM. The specimen sequenced was PBMCs. This chain joins TRBV28 and TRBJ1-3, with D unresolved. The origin of this receptor is a woman aged 60-70 years in good health and CMV-seronegative. The CDR3 here is CASSTARAGGWNTIYF. CDR3 in DNA: TGTGCCAGCAGTACAGCCCGGGCCGGAGGCTGGAACACCATATATTTT.